What follows are 2 T cell receptor beta chains derived from one specimen sequenced in a study of identical twins. One entry per CDR3 protein, called by TCRdb with MiXCR from the 5' RACE reads. The sample holds around 340,000 distinct CDR3 sequences; 7% to 9.5% are singletons and the top ten take under 9.5%. Material: naive T cells sorted from blood. These receptors all stem from a woman aged 50 to 60 in good health.

V gene TRBV25-1 combines with J gene TRBJ2-7; D is perhaps TRBD2 (7 bases). The CDR3 is made up of 16 amino acids. The V gene's germline CDR1 is MGHDK and CDR2 SYGVNS. Trimming removed 1 base at V and 2 bases at J, with 15 bases between. CDR3 amino acids: CASSELTGGPPYEQYF. The CDR3 DNA follows: TGTGCCAGCAGTGAATTAACGGGGGGCCCTCCCTACGAGCAGTACTTC.

This clonotype came up many times. The V and J genes are TRBV12-3 or TRBV12-4 and TRBJ1-5, with no clear D. The CDR3 sequence is 15 residues long. The germline V and J ends were trimmed by 6 bases and 2 bases, with 14 bases remaining between them. In DNA form, the CDR3 reads TGTGCCAGCAGCACTTCTGTGCGAGGCAATCAGCCCCAGCATTTT. Its translation is CASSTSVRGNQPQHF.